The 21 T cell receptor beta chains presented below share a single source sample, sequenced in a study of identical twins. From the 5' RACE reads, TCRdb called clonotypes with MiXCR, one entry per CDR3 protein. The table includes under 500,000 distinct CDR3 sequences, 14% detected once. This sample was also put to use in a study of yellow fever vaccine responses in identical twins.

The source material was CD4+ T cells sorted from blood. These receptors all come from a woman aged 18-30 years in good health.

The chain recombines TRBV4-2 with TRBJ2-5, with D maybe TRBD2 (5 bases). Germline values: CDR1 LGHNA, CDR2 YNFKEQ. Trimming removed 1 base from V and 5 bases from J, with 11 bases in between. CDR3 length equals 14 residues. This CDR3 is CASSQGGLGETQYF. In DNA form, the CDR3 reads TGTGCCAGCAGCCAAGGAGGGCTCGGGGAGACCCAGTACTTC.

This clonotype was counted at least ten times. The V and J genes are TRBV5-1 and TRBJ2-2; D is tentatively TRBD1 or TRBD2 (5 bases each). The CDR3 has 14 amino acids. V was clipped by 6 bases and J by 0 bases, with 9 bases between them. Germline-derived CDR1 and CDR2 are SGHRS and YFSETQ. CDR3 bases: TGCGCCAGCAAGGGACCGGCGAACACCGGGGAGCTGTTTTTT. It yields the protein CASKGPANTGELFF.

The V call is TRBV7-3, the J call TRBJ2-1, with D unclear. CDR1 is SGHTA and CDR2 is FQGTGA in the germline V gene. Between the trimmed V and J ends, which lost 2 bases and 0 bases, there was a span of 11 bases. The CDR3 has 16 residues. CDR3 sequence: CASSLYPRSSYNEQFF. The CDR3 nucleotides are TGTGCCAGCAGCTTATATCCACGCAGCTCCTACAATGAGCAGTTCTTC.

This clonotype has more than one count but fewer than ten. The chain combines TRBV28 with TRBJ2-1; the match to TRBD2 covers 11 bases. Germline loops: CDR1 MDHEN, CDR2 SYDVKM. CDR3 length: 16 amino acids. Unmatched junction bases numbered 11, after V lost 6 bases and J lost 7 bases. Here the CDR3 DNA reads TGTGCCAGCAGCCCCATCACGGGACTAGCGGAAAATGAGCAGTTCTTC. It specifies CASSPITGLAENEQFF.

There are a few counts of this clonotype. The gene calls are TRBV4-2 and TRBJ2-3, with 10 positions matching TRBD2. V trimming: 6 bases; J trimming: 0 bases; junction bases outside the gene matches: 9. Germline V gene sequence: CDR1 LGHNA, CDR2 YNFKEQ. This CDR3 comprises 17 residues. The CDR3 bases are TGTGCCAGCAGGAACAGGACTAGCGGATCTAGCACAGATACGCAGTATTTT. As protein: CASRNRTSGSSTDTQYF.

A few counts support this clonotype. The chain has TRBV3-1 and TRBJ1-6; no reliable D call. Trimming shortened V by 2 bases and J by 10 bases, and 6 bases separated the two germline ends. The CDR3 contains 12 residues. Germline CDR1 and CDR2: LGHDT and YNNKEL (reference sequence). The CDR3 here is CASSQRWSPLHF. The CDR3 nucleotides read TGTGCCAGCAGCCAAAGATGGTCACCCCTCCACTTT.

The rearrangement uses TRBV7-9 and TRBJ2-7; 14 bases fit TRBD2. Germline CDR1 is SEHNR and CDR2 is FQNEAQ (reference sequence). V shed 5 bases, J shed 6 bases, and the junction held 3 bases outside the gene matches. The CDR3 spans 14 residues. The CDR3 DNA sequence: TGTGCCAGCAGCGTGGGACTAGCGGGAGTCGAGCAGTACTTC. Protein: CASSVGLAGVEQYF.

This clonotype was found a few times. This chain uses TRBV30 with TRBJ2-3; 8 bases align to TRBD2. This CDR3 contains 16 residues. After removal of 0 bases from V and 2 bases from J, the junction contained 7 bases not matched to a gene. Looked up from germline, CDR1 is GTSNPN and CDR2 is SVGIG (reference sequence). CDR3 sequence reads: CAWSVRPGRATDTQYF. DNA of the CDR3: TGTGCCTGGAGTGTACGTCCCGGGAGGGCCACAGATACGCAGTATTTT.

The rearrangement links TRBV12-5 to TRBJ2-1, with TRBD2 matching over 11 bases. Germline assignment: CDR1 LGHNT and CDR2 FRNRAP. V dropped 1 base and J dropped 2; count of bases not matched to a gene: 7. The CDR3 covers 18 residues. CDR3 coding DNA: TGTGCTAGTGGTTTGGGGCCGATAGCGGGAGGGCCCTACAATGAGCAGTTCTTC. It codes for CASGLGPIAGGPYNEQFF. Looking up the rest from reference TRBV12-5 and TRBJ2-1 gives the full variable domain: DARVTQTPRHKVTEMGQEVTMRCQPILGHNTVFWYRQTMMQGLELLAYFRNRAPLDDSGMPKDRFSAEMPDATLATLKIQPSEPRDSAVYFCASGLGPIAGGPYNEQFFGPGTRLTVL.

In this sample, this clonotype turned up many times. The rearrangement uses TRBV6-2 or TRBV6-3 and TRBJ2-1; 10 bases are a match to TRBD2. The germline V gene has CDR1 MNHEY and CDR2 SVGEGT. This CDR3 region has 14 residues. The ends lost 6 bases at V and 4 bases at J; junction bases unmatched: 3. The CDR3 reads CASRLAGVYNEQFF. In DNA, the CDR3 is TGTGCCAGCAGGCTAGCGGGAGTGTACAATGAGCAGTTCTTC.

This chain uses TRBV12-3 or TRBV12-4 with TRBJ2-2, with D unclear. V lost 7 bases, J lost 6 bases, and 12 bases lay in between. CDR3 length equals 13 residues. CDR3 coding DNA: TGTGCCAGCACTATAAATGTCGCCGGGGAGCTGTTTTTT. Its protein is CASTINVAGELFF.

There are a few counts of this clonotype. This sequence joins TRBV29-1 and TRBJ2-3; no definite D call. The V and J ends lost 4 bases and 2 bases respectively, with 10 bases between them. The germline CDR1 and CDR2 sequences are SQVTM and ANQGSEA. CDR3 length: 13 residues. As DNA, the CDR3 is TGCAGCGTTGTGGGCAGAAACACAGATACGCAGTATTTT. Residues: CSVVGRNTDTQYF.

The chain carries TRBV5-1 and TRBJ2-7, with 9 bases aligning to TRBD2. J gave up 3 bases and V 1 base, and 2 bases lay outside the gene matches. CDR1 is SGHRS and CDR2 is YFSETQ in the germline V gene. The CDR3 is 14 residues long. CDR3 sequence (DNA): TGCGCCAGCAGCTTGAGAGCGGGAGGCTACGAGCAGTACTTC. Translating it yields CASSLRAGGYEQYF.

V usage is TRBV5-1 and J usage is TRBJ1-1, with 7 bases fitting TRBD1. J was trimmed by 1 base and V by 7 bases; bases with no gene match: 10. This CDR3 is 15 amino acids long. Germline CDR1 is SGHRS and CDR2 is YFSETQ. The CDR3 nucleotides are TGCGCCAGCCTTGACAGGGAAAAGTCGAACACTGAAGCTTTCTTT. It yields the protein CASLDREKSNTEAFF.

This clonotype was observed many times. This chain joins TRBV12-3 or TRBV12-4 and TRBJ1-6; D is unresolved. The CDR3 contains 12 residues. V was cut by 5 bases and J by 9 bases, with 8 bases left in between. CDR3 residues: CASSPAGSPLHF. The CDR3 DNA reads TGTGCCAGCAGTCCTGCGGGTTCACCCCTCCACTTT.

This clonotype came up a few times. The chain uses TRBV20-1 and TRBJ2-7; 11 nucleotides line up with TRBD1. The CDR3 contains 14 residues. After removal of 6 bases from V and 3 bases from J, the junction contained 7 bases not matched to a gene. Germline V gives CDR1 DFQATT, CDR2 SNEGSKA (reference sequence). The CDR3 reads CSANPGTGGYEQYF. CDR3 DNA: TGCAGTGCAAACCCCGGGACAGGGGGCTACGAGCAGTACTTC.

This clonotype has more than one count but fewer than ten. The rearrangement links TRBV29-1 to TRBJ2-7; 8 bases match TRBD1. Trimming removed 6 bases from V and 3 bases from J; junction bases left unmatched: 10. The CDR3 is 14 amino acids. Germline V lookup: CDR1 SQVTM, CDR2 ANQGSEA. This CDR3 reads CSVELRGQDYEQYF. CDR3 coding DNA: TGCAGCGTAGAACTCAGGGGGCAGGACTACGAGCAGTACTTC.

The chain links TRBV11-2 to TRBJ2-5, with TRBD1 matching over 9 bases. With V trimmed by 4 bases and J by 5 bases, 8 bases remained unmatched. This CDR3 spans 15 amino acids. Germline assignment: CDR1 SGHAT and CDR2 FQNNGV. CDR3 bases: TGTGCCAGCAGCTCCCGGGACAGGGTTGGGGAGACCCAGTACTTC. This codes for CASSSRDRVGETQYF.

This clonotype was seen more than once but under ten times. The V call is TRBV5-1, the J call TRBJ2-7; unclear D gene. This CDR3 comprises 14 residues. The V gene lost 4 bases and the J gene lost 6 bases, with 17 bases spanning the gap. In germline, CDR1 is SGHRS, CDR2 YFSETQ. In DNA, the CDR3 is TGCGCCAGCAGCCTAGGAATAGGGATGGGCGAGCAGTACTTC. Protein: CASSLGIGMGEQYF.

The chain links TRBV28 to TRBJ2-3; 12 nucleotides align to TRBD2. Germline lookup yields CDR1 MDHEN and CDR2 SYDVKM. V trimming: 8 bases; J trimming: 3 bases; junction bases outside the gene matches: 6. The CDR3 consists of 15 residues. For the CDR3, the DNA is TGTGCCAGCTGCCAACTAGCGGGGGGAACAGATACGCAGTATTTT. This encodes CASCQLAGGTDTQYF.

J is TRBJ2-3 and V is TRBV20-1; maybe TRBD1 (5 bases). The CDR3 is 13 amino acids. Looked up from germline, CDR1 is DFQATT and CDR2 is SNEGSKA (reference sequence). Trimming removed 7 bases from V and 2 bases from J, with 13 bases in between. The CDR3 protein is CSGTETVTDTQYF. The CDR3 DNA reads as TGCAGTGGGACCGAGACAGTCACAGATACGCAGTATTTT.